The entry below describes one T cell receptor (beta chain). The antigen remains unidentified. CDR3 length equals 15 residues. Trimming took 5 bases from V and 3 from J, leaving 20 bases between them. Germline CDR1 DFQATT, CDR2 SNEGSKA (reference sequence). The data derive from a study of vaccination and CD4 T cells after COVID-19. Sequence data for DNA of cultured CD4+ T cells were generated by the Oncomine TCR Beta short-read assay. TCRdb re-derived calls from the PCR reads in MiXCR, one entry per CDR3 protein. The repertoire consists of approximately 12,000 distinct CDR3 sequences, with approximately 60% occurring once and the leading ten covering under 9.5%. Treatment defined: 10-day PBMC culture with coronavirus spike peptide pools or control peptides (ViraFEST assay).

The origin of this receptor is a human donor who had recovered from COVID-19. Specimen: CD4+ T cells from blood, cultured in vitro. V gene TRBV20-1 combines with J gene TRBJ2-7; no definite D call. The DNA for the CDR3 is TGCAGTGCTGGCTCTCTCCTAGAACTTAGCTACGAGCAGTACTTC. Its translation is CSAGSLLELSYEQYF.